Sequencing of this T cell receptor (beta chain) was carried out in a study of human T cells and chemical hapten exposure. Study-level information: DPC at 0.01% went onto the upper back in patch tests, read at 6 days.

This clonotype was recorded many times. What it recognizes is unknown. The library gave individual cDNA molecules unique molecular identifiers. TCRdb re-called the RACE reads through MiXCR, storing one row per CDR3 protein. The table shows 80,000 to 100,000 distinct CDR3 sequences, with 11% occurring only once. The study, taken as a whole, reports: The number of TCRs over 1 in 1000 frequency stayed unchanged after DPC.

Trimming stripped 4 bases from V and 0 bases from J, with 23 bases between. This CDR3 is 19 amino acids long. Germline V lookup: CDR1 SGHNT, CDR2 YYREEE (reference sequence). Stated time point: patch test 3, about 24 weeks after DPC sensitization. The treatment: therapeutic diphenylcyclopropenone sensitization with weekly scalp DPC. This chain uses TRBV5-4 with TRBJ2-4; D perhaps matches TRBD1 (6 bases). Material: whole blood, obtained in connection with sensitization to the hapten diphenylcyclopropenone (DPC). The clonotype originates from a woman younger than 45 with alopecia areata. Some clones in this sample may be carry-over from other donors' samples. The CDR3 DNA follows: TGTGCCAGCAGCCAGGCCCCGGACAGCTTTAGACTAGCCAAAAACATTCAGTACTTC. Its protein product is CASSQAPDSFRLAKNIQYF.